The clone carrying this T cell receptor beta chain was seen a handful of times. Other DNA sequences in the sample encode the same CDR3. The recovered donors of Cohort 3 showed two negative PCRs, clearance, or symptom resolution. Germline CDR1 is SGDLS and CDR2 is YYNGEE. This CDR3 contains 14 residues. V lost 0 bases, J lost 2 bases, and 0 bases stayed unmatched. These data are taken from a study of blood T cell repertoires in COVID-19. Overall study context: PBMCs, B-cell-depleted T cells, or T cells were the source of the cDNA or gDNA that made up the material.

The table came from immunoSEQ multiplex PCR; TCRdb's copy has only in-frame clones and leaves some out. The sample has 150,000 to 200,000 clones, about 79% seen once. The chain joins TRBV9 to TRBJ1-2; 8 nucleotides agree with TRBD1. The receptor comes from a man aged 50 or older who had recovered from COVID-19. Sequenced sample: PBMCs or T cells enriched from blood (not recorded which). CDR3 in DNA: TGTGCCAGCAGCGTAGGACAGGGGAACTATGGCTACACCTTC. Protein sequence: CASSVGQGNYGYTF.